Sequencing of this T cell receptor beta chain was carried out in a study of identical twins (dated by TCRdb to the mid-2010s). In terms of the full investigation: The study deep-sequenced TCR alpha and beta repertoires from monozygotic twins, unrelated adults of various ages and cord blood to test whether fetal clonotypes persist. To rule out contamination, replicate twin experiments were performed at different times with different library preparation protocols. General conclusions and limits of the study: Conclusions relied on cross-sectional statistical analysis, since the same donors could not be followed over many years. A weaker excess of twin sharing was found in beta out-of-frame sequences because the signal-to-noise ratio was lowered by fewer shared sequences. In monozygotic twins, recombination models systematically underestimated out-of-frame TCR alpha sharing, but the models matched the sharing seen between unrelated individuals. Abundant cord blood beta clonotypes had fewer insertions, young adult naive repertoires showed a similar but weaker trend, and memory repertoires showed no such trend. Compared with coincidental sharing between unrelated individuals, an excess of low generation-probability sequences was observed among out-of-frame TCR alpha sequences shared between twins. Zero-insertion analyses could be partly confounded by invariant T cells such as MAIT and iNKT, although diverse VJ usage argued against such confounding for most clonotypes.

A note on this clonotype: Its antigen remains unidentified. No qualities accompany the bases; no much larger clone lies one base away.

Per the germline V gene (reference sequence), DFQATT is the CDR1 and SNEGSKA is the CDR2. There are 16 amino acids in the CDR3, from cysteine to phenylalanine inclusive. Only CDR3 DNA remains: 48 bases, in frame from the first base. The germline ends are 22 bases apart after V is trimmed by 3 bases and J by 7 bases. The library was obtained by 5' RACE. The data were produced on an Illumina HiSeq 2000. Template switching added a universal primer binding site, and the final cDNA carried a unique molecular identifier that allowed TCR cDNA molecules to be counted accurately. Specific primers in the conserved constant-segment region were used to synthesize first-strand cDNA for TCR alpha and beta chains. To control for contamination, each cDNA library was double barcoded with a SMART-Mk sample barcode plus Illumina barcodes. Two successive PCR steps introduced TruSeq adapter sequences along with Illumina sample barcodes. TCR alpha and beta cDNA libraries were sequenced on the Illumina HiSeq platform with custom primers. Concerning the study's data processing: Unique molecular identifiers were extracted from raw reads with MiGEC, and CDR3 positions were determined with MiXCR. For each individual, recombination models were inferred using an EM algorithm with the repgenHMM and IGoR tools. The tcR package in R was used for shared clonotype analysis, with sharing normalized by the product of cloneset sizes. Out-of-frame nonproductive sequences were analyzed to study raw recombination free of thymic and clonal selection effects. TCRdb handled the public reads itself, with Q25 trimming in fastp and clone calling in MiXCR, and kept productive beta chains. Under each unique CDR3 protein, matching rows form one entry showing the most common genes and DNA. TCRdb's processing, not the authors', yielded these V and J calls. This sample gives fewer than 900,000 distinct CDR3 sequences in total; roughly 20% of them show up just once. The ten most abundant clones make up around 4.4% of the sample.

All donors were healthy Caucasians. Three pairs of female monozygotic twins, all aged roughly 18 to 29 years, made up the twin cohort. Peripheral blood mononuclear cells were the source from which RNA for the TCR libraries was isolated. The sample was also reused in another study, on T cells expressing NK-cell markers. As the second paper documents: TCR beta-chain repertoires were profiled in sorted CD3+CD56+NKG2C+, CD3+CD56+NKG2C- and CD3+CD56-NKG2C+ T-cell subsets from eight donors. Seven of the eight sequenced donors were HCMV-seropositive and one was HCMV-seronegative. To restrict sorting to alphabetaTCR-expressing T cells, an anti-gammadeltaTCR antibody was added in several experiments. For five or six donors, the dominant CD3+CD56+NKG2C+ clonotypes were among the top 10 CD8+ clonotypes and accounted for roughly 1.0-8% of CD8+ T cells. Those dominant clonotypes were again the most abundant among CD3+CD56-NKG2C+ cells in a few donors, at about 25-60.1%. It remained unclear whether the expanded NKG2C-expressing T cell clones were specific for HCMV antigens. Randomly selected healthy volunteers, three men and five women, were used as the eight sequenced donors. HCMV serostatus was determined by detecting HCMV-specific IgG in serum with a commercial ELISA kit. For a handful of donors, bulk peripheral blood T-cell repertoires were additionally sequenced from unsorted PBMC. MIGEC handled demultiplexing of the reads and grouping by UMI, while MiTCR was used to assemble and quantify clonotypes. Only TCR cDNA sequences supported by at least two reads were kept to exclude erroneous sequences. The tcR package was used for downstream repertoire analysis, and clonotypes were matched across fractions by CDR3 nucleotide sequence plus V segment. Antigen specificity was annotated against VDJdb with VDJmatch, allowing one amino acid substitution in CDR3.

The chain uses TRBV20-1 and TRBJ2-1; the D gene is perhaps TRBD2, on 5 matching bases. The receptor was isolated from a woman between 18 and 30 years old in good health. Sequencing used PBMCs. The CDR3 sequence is CSARGRPGYWRNEQFF. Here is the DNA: TGCAGTGCTAGGGGCAGGCCGGGGTACTGGCGTAATGAGCAGTTCTTC.